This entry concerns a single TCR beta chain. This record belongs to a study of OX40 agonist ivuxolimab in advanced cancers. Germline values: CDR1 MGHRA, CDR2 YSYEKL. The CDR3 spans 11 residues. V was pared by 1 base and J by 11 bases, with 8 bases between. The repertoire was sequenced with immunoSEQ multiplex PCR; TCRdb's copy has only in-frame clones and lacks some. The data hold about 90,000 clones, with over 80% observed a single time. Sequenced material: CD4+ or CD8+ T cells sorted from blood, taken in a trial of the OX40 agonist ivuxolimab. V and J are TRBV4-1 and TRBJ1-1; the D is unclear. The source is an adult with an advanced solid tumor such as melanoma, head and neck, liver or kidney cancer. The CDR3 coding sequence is TGCGCCAGCAGCCAAGGGAACCGGGCTTTCTTT. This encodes CASSQGNRAFF.